These 12 T cell receptor beta chains were sequenced from one sample in a study of human CD8 memory T cell subsets. By UMI-labeled 5' RACE, the TCR beta libraries were made. Following a re-call of the 5' RACE reads, TCRdb has one entry per CDR3 protein and lacks DNA. Its listing shows approximately 7,500 distinct CDR3 sequences. The specimen was CD8+ T cells from PBMCs. The origin of the receptors is a human donor in good health.

The chain's CDR3 is CASSIPGTGPTYNEQFF. The chain uses TRBV5-4 and TRBJ2-1; TCRdb's D call, TRBD1, is unchecked because there is no DNA. There are 17 residues in the CDR3. Germline V gene data show CDR1 as SGHNT and CDR2 as YYREEE (reference sequence).

Its frequency marks this clonotype as medium-sized (0.01 to 0.1%). V gene TRBV29-1 combines with J gene TRBJ1-1. Germline CDR1 is SQVTM and CDR2 is ANQGSEA. The CDR3 has 12 residues. This CDR3 reads CSVGDRNTEAFF.

The chain joins TRBV5-6 to TRBJ1-1; the D call from TCRdb, TRBD1, cannot be confirmed without DNA. This CDR3 has 13 residues. The germline CDR1 and CDR2 sequences are SGHDT and YYEEEE. The chain's CDR3 is CASSRDRGGEAFF.

The chain is built from TRBV24-1 and TRBJ2-3. The CDR3 spans 15 residues. Germline CDR1 is KGHDR and CDR2 is SFDVKD. CDR3 sequence: CATSDGRTNTDTQYF.

The V gene is TRBV20-1, the J gene TRBJ2-5; no DNA is available, so the TRBD1 call from TCRdb remains unchecked. Germline V gene data show CDR1 as DFQATT and CDR2 as SNEGSKA (reference sequence). CDR3 length equals 12 residues. The chain's CDR3 is CSATWSGETQYF.

The chain combines TRBV12-3 or TRBV12-4 with TRBJ2-1; as DNA is missing, the TRBD1 call by TCRdb cannot be tested. This CDR3 region has 14 residues. CDR3: CASTWDRRNGEQFF.

This chain uses TRBV14 with TRBJ2-1; TCRdb's D gene call, TRBD1, goes unchecked for lack of DNA. Germline CDR1 reads SGHDN; CDR2 reads FVKESK. The CDR3 extends over 13 amino acids. CDR3 sequence reads: CASSLREANEQFF.

The chain recombines TRBV6-6 with TRBJ2-7. Germline-derived CDR1 and CDR2 are MNHNY and SVGAGI (reference sequence). The CDR3 loop spans 15 amino acids. CDR3: CASSYSREGPYEQYF.

Its frequency marks this clonotype as medium-sized (0.01 to 0.1%). CDR3 sequence: CSVKGLAEPNTGELFF. The chain combines TRBV29-1 with TRBJ2-2; the D call of TRBD2 rests on TCRdb alone, since no DNA is present to check it. CDR3 length: 16 amino acids. Germline CDR1 is SQVTM and CDR2 is ANQGSEA.

This sequence joins TRBV2 and TRBJ2-3; TCRdb reports TRBD2, a call that lacks DNA to check it against. This CDR3 is built from 16 residues. Germline V gene lookup returns CDR1 SNHLY and CDR2 FYNNEI. The CDR3 protein is CASTFETSGSSDTQYF.

J is TRBJ2-7 and V is TRBV28; lacking DNA, the TRBD2 call made by TCRdb goes unchecked. Germline CDR1 is MDHEN and CDR2 is SYDVKM. The CDR3 spans 14 residues. The CDR3 here is CASREGWGTYEQYF.

The V call is TRBV21-1, the J call TRBJ2-3; TCRdb's assignment of TRBD1 cannot be checked, as there is no DNA. TRBV21-1 is annotated as a pseudogene. This CDR3 region has 15 residues. CDR3 region: CASSSRQKGTDTQYF.